What follows are 22 T cell receptor beta chains derived from one specimen sequenced in a study of blood T cell repertoires in COVID-19. The repertoire was sequenced with immunoSEQ multiplex PCR; TCRdb's copy has only in-frame clones and lacks some. The repertoire holds about 180,000 clones, with about 88% as singletons. The sequenced material came from PBMCs or T cells enriched from blood (not recorded which). These TCRs come from a human donor with acute COVID-19. The donor label of this sample is uncertain.

This chain links TRBV9 with TRBJ1-3; tentatively, D is TRBD1 (6 bases). The ends were cut back, 5 bases at V and 4 bases at J, with 10 bases in the middle. The CDR3 extends over 13 amino acids. Germline CDR1 SGDLS, CDR2 YYNGEE. DNA for the CDR3: TGTGCCAGCAGTCGGACAGCCGGAAACACCATATATTTT. Translation gives CASSRTAGNTIYF.

This chain links TRBV7-2 with TRBJ2-1, with 8 positions matching TRBD2. The germline V gene has CDR1 SGHTA and CDR2 FQGNSA. The CDR3 totals 14 residues. The V gene end was trimmed by 4 bases and the J gene end by 8 bases; junction bases not matched to a gene: 7. CDR3 nucleotides: TGTGCCAGCAGCTCGGGACTAGTCTCGTATGAGCAGTTCTTC. It yields the protein CASSSGLVSYEQFF.

The chain links TRBV10-2 to TRBJ1-3; maybe TRBD1 (6 bases). CDR3 size: 15 residues. Between the trimmed V and J ends, which lost 7 bases and 4 bases, there was a span of 17 bases. Germline V lookup: CDR1 WSHSY, CDR2 SAAADI. The CDR3 DNA follows: TGCGCCAGCACTTCGGTAGGGACACCGGGAAACACCATATATTTT. Translation: CASTSVGTPGNTIYF.

This rearrangement joins TRBV19 to TRBJ2-1; 7 positions agree with TRBD2. Germline V gene sequence: CDR1 LNHDA, CDR2 SQIVND (reference sequence). The CDR3 covers 17 residues. V was clipped by 5 bases and J by 1 base; unmatched bases: 11. CDR3 nucleotides: TGTGCCAGTAGTCCAAGGACTAGTCTCACATCCTACAATGAGCAGTTCTTC. This codes for CASSPRTSLTSYNEQFF. The full variable domain, rest sourced from reference TRBV19 and TRBJ2-1, is DGGITQSPKYLFRKEGQNVTLSCEQNLNHDAMYWYRQDPGQGLRLIYYSQIVNDFQKGDIAEGYSVSREKKESFPLTVTSAQKNPTAFYLCASSPRTSLTSYNEQFFGPGTRLTVL.

V gene TRBV5-4 combines with J gene TRBJ1-6, with TRBD1 as a possible D gene (5 bases). Germline V gives CDR1 SGHNT, CDR2 YYREEE (reference sequence). V was clipped by 5 bases and J by 6 bases, with 15 bases between them. The CDR3 length is 15 residues. The CDR3 DNA reads as TGTGCCAGCAGGGGGCGGGACGACGGTAATTCACCCCTCCACTTT. Translated: CASRGRDDGNSPLHF.

This sequence joins TRBV10-2 and TRBJ2-7; tentatively, D is TRBD2 (6 bases). The CDR3 extends over 15 amino acids. Trimming shortened V by 6 bases and J by 0 bases, and 15 bases separated the two germline ends. Germline CDR1 and CDR2: WSHSY and SAAADI. The chain's CDR3 is CASRGVSGGSYEQYF. CDR3 sequence (DNA): TGCGCCAGCAGGGGAGTTAGCGGTGGCTCCTACGAGCAGTACTTC.

This clone showed up just a few times. The chain joins TRBV18 to TRBJ1-1; 7 bases match TRBD1. The CDR3 sequence is 15 residues long. Germline CDR1 KGHSH, CDR2 LQKENI. Losses at the gene ends were 3 bases for V and 2 bases for J; bases not matched to a gene: 6. For the CDR3, the DNA is TGTGCCAGCTCACCCCCAGGGGGTCCCAACACTGAAGCTTTCTTT. It yields the protein CASSPPGGPNTEAFF. The variable domain in full, with the rest retrieved from reference TRBV18 and TRBJ1-1, is NAGVMQNPRHLVRRRGQEARLRCSPMKGHSHVYWYRQLPEEGLKFMVYLQKENIIDESGMPKERFSAEFPKEGPSILRIQQVVRGDSAAYFCASSPPGGPNTEAFFGQGTRLTVV.

This clone was recorded only once. The V call is TRBV24-1, the J call TRBJ2-1, with TRBD1 matching 10 bases. J was trimmed by 6 bases and V by 4 bases; bases with no gene match: 8. CDR3 length equals 16 residues. Germline V gene data show CDR1 as KGHDR and CDR2 as SFDVKD. Here the CDR3 reads CATSETGTGAANEQFF. CDR3 sequence (DNA): TGTGCCACCAGTGAAACCGGGACAGGGGCCGCCAATGAGCAGTTCTTC.

The CDR3 loop reads CASLGGGRDTQYF. As DNA, the CDR3 is TGTGCCAGTCTCGGCGGGGGCAGGGATACGCAGTATTTT. The chain recombines TRBV19 with TRBJ2-3, with D possibly matching TRBD2 (7 bases). The CDR3 is 13 residues long. Germline CDR1 LNHDA, CDR2 SQIVND (reference sequence). V was cut by 8 bases and J by 6 bases, with 15 bases left in between.

The rearrangement joins TRBV19 to TRBJ2-1; 8 nucleotides agree with TRBD2. The CDR3 loop spans 16 amino acids. Germline trimming cut 2 bases from V and 4 bases from J; bases unmatched to any gene: 7. Looked up from germline, CDR1 is LNHDA and CDR2 is SQIVND (reference sequence). The CDR3 DNA sequence: TGTGCCAGTAGTATACTAGCGGGCGGTGGGTACAATGAGCAGTTCTTC. Translation: CASSILAGGGYNEQFF. The full variable domain, in which reference TRBV19 and TRBJ2-1 provide the parts outside the CDR3, is DGGITQSPKYLFRKEGQNVTLSCEQNLNHDAMYWYRQDPGQGLRLIYYSQIVNDFQKGDIAEGYSVSREKKESFPLTVTSAQKNPTAFYLCASSILAGGGYNEQFFGPGTRLTVL.

The chain recombines TRBV7-3 with TRBJ2-7, with D maybe TRBD2 (6 bases). CDR1 is SGHTA, CDR2 FQGTGA, per germline. The ends were cut back, 0 bases at V and 6 bases at J, with 9 bases in the middle. The length of the CDR3 is 13 residues. In nucleotides, the CDR3 is TGTGCCAGCAGCTTAACGTTCGGGGGCGAGCAGTACTTC. Amino acids: CASSLTFGGEQYF.

The chain links TRBV2 to TRBJ2-7, with D tentatively TRBD1 (6 bases). The CDR3 runs to 12 residues. From germline, CDR1 is SNHLY and CDR2 FYNNEI. Trimming removed 8 bases from V and 6 bases from J, with 14 bases in between. The CDR3 DNA sequence: TGTGCCAGCGGCCTGCAGGGGCGCGAGCAGTACTTC. This translates into CASGLQGREQYF.

The chain uses TRBV5-5 and TRBJ1-3, with D unclear. The V and J ends lost 4 bases and 0 bases respectively, with 8 bases between them. This CDR3 has 14 amino acids. Germline loops: CDR1 SGHKS, CDR2 YYEKEE (reference sequence). The CDR3 is CASSIAFSGNTIYF. CDR3 coding DNA: TGTGCCAGCAGCATAGCTTTCTCTGGAAACACCATATATTTT.

V and J are TRBV6-2 or TRBV6-3 and TRBJ2-7; D is ambiguous. Trimming stripped 2 bases from V and 2 bases from J, with 13 bases between. Germline V lookup: CDR1 MNHEY, CDR2 SVGEGT. The CDR3 spans 15 residues. The CDR3 loop reads CASSYEVFPTYEQYF. CDR3 nucleotides: TGTGCCAGCAGTTACGAGGTGTTCCCTACCTACGAGCAGTACTTC.

The V gene is TRBV12-3 or TRBV12-4, the J gene TRBJ1-6; a possible D gene is TRBD1 (6 bases). Trimming removed 5 bases at V and 7 bases at J, with 9 bases between. CDR3 size: 13 residues. Here the CDR3 DNA reads TGTGCCAGCAGTAAGACAGGCAATTCACCCCTCCACTTT. Its protein product is CASSKTGNSPLHF.

In nucleotides, the CDR3 is TGCAGCGTCCCGGGGGTTAATGAAGCTTTCTTT. This gives the protein CSVPGVNEAFF. The V gene is TRBV29-1, the J gene TRBJ1-1; tentative D call: TRBD1 (5 bases). This CDR3 is built from 11 residues. Between the trimmed V and J ends, which lost 6 bases and 7 bases, there was a span of 12 bases. Germline CDR1 is SQVTM and CDR2 is ANQGSEA. The full variable domain, with the rest looked up from reference TRBV29-1 and TRBJ1-1, is SAVISQKPSRDICQRGTSLTIQCQVDSQVTMMFWYRQQPGQSLTLIATANQGSEATYESGFVIDKFPISRPNLTFSTLTVSNMSPEDSSIYLCSVPGVNEAFFGQGTRLTVV.

V is TRBV2 and J is TRBJ1-5; TRBD1 is a possible D gene (6 bases). V was pared by 5 bases and J by 0 bases, with 14 bases between. From germline, CDR1 is SNHLY and CDR2 FYNNEI. The CDR3 loop spans 16 amino acids. CDR3 in amino acids: CASSIRQAYSNQPQHF. In DNA form, the CDR3 reads TGTGCCAGCAGTATTAGACAGGCCTATAGCAATCAGCCCCAGCATTTT.

The chain uses TRBV7-9 and TRBJ1-2; D might be TRBD1 (5 bases). Trimming shortened V by 5 bases and J by 3 bases, and 16 bases separated the two germline ends. Germline V gene data show CDR1 as SEHNR and CDR2 as FQNEAQ (reference sequence). This CDR3 is built from 15 residues. The CDR3 DNA is TGTGCCAGCAGCCTTATGGGGGGGAGTGACTATGGCTACACCTTC. This gives the protein CASSLMGGSDYGYTF.

The chain joins TRBV7-2 to TRBJ1-6; TRBD1 is a possible D gene (5 bases). V was trimmed by 3 bases and J by 6 bases, leaving 9 bases between them. The CDR3 covers 14 residues. CDR1 is SGHTA and CDR2 is FQGNSA in the germline V gene. CDR3: CASSFRDFNSPLHF. In DNA form, the CDR3 reads TGTGCCAGCAGCTTCCGGGACTTTAATTCACCCCTCCACTTT.

This CDR3 reads CASSSAPGGTDTQYF. CDR3 nucleotides: TGTGCCAGCAGTTCCGCCCCGGGGGGCACAGATACGCAGTATTTT. J is TRBJ2-3 and V is TRBV27; maybe TRBD2 (6 bases). Per the germline V gene, CDR1 is MNHEY and CDR2 is SMNVEV (reference sequence). Trimming took 4 bases from V and 1 from J, leaving 12 bases between them. The CDR3 is made up of 15 amino acids.

The chain uses TRBV20-1 and TRBJ2-3, with 8 bases matching TRBD2. The length of the CDR3 is 15 residues. Per germline, CDR1 DFQATT and CDR2 SNEGSKA (reference sequence). V lost 3 bases and J lost 1; bases outside the gene matches: 6. The CDR3 here is CSASRPAGGTDTQYF. As DNA, the CDR3 is TGCAGTGCTAGTCGACCAGCGGGGGGCACAGATACGCAGTATTTT.

The chain is built from TRBV3-1 (or the pseudogene TRBV3-2) and TRBJ1-5, with D unclear. This CDR3 is built from 13 residues. Between the trimmed V and J ends, which lost 5 bases and 5 bases, there was a span of 10 bases. Germline V gene lookup returns CDR1 LGHDT and CDR2 YNNKEL (reference sequence). The CDR3 protein is CASSDGDDQPQHF. CDR3 bases: TGTGCCAGCAGCGATGGAGATGATCAGCCCCAGCATTTT.